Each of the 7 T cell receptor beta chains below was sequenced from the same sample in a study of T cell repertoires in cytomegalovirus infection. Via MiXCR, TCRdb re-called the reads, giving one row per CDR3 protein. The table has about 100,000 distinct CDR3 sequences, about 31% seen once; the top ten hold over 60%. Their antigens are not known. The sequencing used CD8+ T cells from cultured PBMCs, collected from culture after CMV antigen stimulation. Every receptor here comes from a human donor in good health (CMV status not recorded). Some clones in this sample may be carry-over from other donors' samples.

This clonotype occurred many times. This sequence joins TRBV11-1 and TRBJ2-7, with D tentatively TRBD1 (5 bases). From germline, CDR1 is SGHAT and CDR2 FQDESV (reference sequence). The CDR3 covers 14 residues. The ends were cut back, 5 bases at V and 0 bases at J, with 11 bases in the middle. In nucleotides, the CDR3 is TGTGCCAGCAGCACCAGGGCGGCCTCCTACGAGCAGTACTTC. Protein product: CASSTRAASYEQYF.

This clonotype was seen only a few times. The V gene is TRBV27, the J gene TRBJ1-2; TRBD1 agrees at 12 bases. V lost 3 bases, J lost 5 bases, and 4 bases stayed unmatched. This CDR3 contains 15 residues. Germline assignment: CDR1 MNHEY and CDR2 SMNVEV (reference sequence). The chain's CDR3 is CASSFGTGGQYGYTF. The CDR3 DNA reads TGTGCCAGCAGTTTCGGGACAGGGGGCCAATATGGCTACACCTTC.

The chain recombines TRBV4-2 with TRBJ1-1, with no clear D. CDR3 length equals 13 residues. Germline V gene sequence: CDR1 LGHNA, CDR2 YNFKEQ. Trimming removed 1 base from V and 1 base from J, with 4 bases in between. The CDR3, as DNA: TGTGCCAGCAGCCAAGTACAGAACACTGAAGCTTTCTTT. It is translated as CASSQVQNTEAFF.

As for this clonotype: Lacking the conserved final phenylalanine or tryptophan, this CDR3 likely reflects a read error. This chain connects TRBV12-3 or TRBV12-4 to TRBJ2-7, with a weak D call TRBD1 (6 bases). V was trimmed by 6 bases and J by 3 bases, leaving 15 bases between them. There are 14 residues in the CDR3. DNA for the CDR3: TGTGCCAGCAGCCCCCTTGTCAGGGGCTACGAGCAGTACCTC. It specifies CASSPLVRGYEQYL.

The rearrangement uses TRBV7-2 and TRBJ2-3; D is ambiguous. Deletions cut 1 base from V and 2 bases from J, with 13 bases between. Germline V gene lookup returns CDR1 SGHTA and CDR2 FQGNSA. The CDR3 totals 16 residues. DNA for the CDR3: TGTGCCAGCAGCTTAGTCTGGGCAGCTATCACAGATACGCAGTATTTT. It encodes CASSLVWAAITDTQYF. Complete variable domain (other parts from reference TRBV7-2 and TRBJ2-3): GAGVSQSPSNKVTEKGKDVELRCDPISGHTALYWYRQSLGQGLEFLIYFQGNSAPDKSGLPSDRFSAERTGGSVSTLTIQRTQQEDSAVYLCASSLVWAAITDTQYFGPGTRLTVL.

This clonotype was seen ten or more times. The CDR3 sequence is CATSIDTGELFF. In nucleotides, the CDR3 is TGTGCCACCAGTATAGACACCGGGGAGCTGTTTTTT. The chain recombines TRBV24-1 with TRBJ2-2; D is ambiguous. The CDR3 has 12 amino acids. In germline, CDR1 is KGHDR, CDR2 SFDVKD. Trimming removed 6 bases at V and 3 bases at J, with 4 bases between.

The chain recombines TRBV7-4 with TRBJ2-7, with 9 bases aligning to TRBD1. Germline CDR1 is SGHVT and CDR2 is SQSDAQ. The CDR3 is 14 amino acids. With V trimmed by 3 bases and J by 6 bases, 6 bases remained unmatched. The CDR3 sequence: CASSFLQGAREQYF. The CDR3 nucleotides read TGTGCCAGCAGCTTTCTACAGGGGGCACGCGAGCAGTACTTC.